This T cell receptor (beta chain) was identified during a study of blood T cell repertoires in COVID-19. Assay: immunoSEQ multiplex PCR; the TCRdb copy retains only in-frame clones and omits some. In the table there are roughly 310,000 clones, roughly 88% of which are singletons. Germline values: CDR1 MNHEY, CDR2 SMNVEV (reference sequence). There are 14 residues in the CDR3. Seattle-derived patients entered the study during active infection and were followed longitudinally. The chain carries TRBV27 and TRBJ2-5; TRBD1 might be the D (7 bases). The TCR comes from a woman between 25 and 40 years old with COVID-19, enrolled during active disease. The material sequenced was peripheral blood. The CDR3 DNA sequence: TGTGCGTGCGGTCGGGCAGGGGGGCGAGAGACCCAGTACTTC. Protein product: CACGRAGGRETQYF.